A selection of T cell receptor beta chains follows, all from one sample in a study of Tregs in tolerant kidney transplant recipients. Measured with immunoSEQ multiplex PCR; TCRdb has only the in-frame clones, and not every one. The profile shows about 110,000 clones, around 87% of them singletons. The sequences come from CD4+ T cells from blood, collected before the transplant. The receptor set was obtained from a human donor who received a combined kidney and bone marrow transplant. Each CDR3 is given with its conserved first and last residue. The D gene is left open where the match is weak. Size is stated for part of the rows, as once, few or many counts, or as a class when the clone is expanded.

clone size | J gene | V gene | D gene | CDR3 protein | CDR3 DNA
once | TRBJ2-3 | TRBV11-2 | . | CASSSTRKSSTDTQYF | TGTGCCAGCAGCTCCACGAGAAAATCTAGCACAGATACGCAGTATTTT
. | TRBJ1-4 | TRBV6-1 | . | CASSDSTKEKLFF | TGTGCCAGCAGTGATAGTACTAAGGAAAAACTGTTTTTT
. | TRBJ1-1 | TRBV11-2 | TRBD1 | CASSKPGTGDTEAFF | TGTGCCAGCAGCAAACCCGGGACAGGGGACACTGAAGCTTTCTTT
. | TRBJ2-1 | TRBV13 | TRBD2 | CASSLVSSRLAGRNEQFF | TGTGCCAGCAGCTTAGTCTCGTCTCGACTAGCCGGCCGGAATGAGCAGTTCTTC
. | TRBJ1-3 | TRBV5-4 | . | CASSSPSDTIYF | TGTGCCAGCAGCTCACCCTCGGACACCATATATTTT
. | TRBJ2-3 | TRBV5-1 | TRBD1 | CASSPGQVHTQYF | TGCGCCAGCAGCCCGGGACAGGTTCATACGCAGTATTTT
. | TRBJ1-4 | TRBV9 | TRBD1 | CASSWGQGADEKLFF | TGTGCCAGCAGCTGGGGACAGGGGGCGGACGAAAAACTGTTTTTT
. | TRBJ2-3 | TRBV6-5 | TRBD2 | CASRAGVNTDTQYF | TGTGCCAGCAGGGCGGGGGTTAACACAGATACGCAGTATTTT
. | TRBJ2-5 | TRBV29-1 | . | CSVEGGGGLAQYF | TGCAGCGTTGAAGGTGGAGGGGGCCTGGCCCAGTACTTC
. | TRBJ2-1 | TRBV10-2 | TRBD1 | CASRTQGSYNEQFF | TGCGCCAGCAGAACACAGGGGTCCTACAATGAGCAGTTCTTC
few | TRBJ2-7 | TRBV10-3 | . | CAISESPRGAYEQYF | TGTGCCATCAGTGAGTCGCCCAGGGGAGCGTACGAGCAGTACTTC
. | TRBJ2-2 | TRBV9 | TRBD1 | CASSVLGQRNTGELFF | TGTGCCAGCAGCGTCCTGGGACAGAGGAACACCGGGGAGCTGTTTTTT
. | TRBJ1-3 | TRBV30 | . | CAWSPRRGSSGNTIYF | TGTGCCTGGAGTCCCCGTCGGGGGAGCTCTGGAAACACCATATATTTT
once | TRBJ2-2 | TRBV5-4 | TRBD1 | CASSVRDRVRELFF | TGTGCCAGCAGCGTTCGGGACAGGGTCCGGGAGCTGTTTTTT
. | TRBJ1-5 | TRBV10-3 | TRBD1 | CAISESGQGDQPQHF | TGTGCCATCAGTGAGTCGGGGCAGGGGGATCAGCCCCAGCATTTT
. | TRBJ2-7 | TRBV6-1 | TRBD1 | CASTEPGTGADEQYF | TGTGCCAGCACCGAACCTGGGACAGGGGCGGATGAGCAGTACTTC
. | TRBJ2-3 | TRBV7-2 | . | CASRYSADTQYF | TGTGCCAGCCGTTACTCGGCAGATACGCAGTATTTT
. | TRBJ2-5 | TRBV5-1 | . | CASSLVTGSEVETQYF | TGCGCCAGCAGCTTGGTCACAGGGAGTGAGGTGGAGACCCAGTACTTC
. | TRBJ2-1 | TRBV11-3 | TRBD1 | CASSLGGQGVNEQFF | TGTGCCAGCAGCTTAGGTGGACAGGGAGTAAATGAGCAGTTCTTC
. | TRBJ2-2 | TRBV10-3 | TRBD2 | CAISDLYGISASGSGGELFF | TGTGCCATCAGTGACCTCTACGGGATTTCGGCTAGCGGGAGTGGCGGGGAGCTGTTTTTT
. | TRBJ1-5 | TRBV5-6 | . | CASSWRGINQPQHF | TGTGCCAGCAGCTGGAGGGGTATCAATCAGCCCCAGCATTTT
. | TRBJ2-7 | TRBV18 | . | CASSPPSPFRNEQYF | TGTGCCAGCTCACCACCTAGCCCATTTAGAAACGAGCAGTACTTC
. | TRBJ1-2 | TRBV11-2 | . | CANPIAGSELYGYTF | TGTGCCAACCCGATAGCGGGCAGCGAACTATATGGCTACACCTTC
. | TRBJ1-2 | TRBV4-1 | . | CASSQDTRDGYTF | TGCGCCAGCAGCCAAGATACCCGGGATGGCTACACCTTC
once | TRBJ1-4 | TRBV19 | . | CASTNPGEKLFF | TGTGCCAGTACCAACCCCGGTGAAAAACTGTTTTTT
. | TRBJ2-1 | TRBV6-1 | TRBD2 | CASSEASGGFYNEQFF | TGTGCCAGCAGTGAAGCTTCCGGGGGGTTCTACAATGAGCAGTTCTTC
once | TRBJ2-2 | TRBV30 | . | CAWSGGANTGELFF | TGTGCCTGGAGTGGGGGCGCGAACACCGGGGAGCTGTTTTTT
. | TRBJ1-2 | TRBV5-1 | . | CASSLVGEDNYGYTF | TGCGCCAGCAGCTTGGTCGGGGAGGATAACTATGGCTACACCTTC
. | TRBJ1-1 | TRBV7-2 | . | CASSLGQNTEAFF | TGTGCCAGCAGCTTAGGGCAGAACACTGAAGCTTTCTTT
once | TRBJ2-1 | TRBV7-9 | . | CASSLGAQPYNEQFF | TGTGCCAGCAGCTTAGGGGCACAACCCTACAATGAGCAGTTCTTC
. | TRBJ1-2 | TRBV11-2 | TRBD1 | CASSLAAGTGIYGYTF | TGTGCCAGCAGCTTAGCTGCCGGGACAGGGATCTATGGCTACACCTTC
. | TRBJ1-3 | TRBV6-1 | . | CASSEYRQSSGNTIYF | TGTGCCAGCAGTGAATATAGACAGAGCTCTGGAAACACCATATATTTT
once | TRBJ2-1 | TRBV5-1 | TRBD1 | CASRLGVGQGTNEQFF | TGCGCCAGCAGATTGGGGGTGGGACAGGGTACCAATGAGCAGTTCTTC
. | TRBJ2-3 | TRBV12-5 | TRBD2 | CASGLGGTSMGLVRLDTQYF | TGTGCTAGTGGTTTGGGGGGGACTAGCATGGGGTTGGTTCGTTTGGATACGCAGTATTTT
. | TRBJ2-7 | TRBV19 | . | CASSPNARTAHSYEQYF | TGTGCCAGTAGTCCGAACGCTAGGACAGCACACTCCTACGAGCAGTACTTC
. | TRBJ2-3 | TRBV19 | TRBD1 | CASSPRTGQGVIDTQYF | TGTGCCAGTAGTCCTCGGACGGGACAGGGGGTTATTGATACGCAGTATTTT